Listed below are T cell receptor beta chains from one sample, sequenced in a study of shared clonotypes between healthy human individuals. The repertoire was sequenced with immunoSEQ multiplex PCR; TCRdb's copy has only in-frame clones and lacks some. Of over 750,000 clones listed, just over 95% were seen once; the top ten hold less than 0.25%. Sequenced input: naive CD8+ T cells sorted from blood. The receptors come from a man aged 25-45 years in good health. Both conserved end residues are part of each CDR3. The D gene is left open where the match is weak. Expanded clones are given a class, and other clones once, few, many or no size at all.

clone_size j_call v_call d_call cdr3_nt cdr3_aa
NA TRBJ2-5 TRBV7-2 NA TGTGCCAGCAGCTTTGGTCTTCTTCAAGAGACCCAGTACTTC CASSFGLLQETQYF
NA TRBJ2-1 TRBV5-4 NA TGTGCCAGCAGCTTGGAGAGTGGAGATGAGCAGTTCTTC CASSLESGDEQFF
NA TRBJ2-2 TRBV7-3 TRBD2 TGTGCCAGCAGCCCGATAGCGGGTTACACCGGGGAGCTGTTTTTT CASSPIAGYTGELFF
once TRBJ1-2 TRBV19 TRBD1 TGTGCCAGTAGTACGGGGACAGGGATTAACTATGGCTACACCTTC CASSTGTGINYGYTF
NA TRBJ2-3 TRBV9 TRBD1 TGTGCCAGCAGCCCAGGCAAAGGACAGGGGAGCACAGATACGCAGTATTTT CASSPGKGQGSTDTQYF
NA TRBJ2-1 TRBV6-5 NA TGTGCCAGCAGAAAGTTAGCCGACAATGAGCAGTTCTTC CASRKLADNEQFF
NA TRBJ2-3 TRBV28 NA TGTGCCAGCACGTGGGGGTACGAATCAGATACGCAGTATTTT CASTWGYESDTQYF
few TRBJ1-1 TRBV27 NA TGTGCCAGCAGTTGGGGGGGGAACACTGAAGCTTTCTTT CASSWGGNTEAFF
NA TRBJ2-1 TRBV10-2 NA TGCGCCAGCAGTGAGAACACCCCGATTAATGAGCAGTTCTTC CASSENTPINEQFF
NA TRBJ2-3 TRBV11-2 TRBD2 TGTGCCAGCAGCTTACTAGCGGGAGTAGCCGATACGCAGTATTTT CASSLLAGVADTQYF
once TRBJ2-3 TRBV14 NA TGTGCCAGCAGCCAGGACAGCCCCAGGGGAGATACGCAGTATTTT CASSQDSPRGDTQYF
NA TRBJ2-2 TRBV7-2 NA TGTGCCAGCAGCTTCCTGGGGATCACCGGGGAGCTGTTTTTT CASSFLGITGELFF
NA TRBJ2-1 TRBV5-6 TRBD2 TGTGCCAGCAGCTTGGTAGCTAGCGGGAGTAATGAGCAGTTCTTC CASSLVASGSNEQFF
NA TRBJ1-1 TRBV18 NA TGTGCCAGCTCACCGCAGGGCCTCCGAAACACTGAAGCTTTCTTT CASSPQGLRNTEAFF
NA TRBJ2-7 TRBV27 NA TGTGCCAGCAGAAGTTTAGGTGGGTCCTACGAGCAGTACTTC CASRSLGGSYEQYF
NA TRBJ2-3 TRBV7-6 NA TGTGCCAGCAGCTCGGAGCGGGATACGCAGTATTTT CASSSERDTQYF
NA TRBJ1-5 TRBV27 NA TGTGCCAGCAGTTTATCTAGCAATCAGCCCCAGCATTTT CASSLSSNQPQHF
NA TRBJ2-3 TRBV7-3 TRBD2 TGTGCCAGCAGCATAATAGCGGGAAACACAGATACGCAGTATTTT CASSIIAGNTDTQYF
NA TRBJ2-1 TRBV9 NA TGTGCCAGCAGCCCTCGACCCCTCCACGGTGAGCAGTTCTTC CASSPRPLHGEQFF
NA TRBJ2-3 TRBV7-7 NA TGTGCCAGCAGCTTAGCGCGGGGCACAGATACGCAGTATTTT CASSLARGTDTQYF
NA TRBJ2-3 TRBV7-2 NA TGTGCCAGCAGCTTAATGCGAGGGCCCAACGCAGATACGCAGTATTTT CASSLMRGPNADTQYF
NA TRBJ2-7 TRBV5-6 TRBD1 TGTGCCAGCAGCTGGACAGGGGAAAACTACGAGCAGTACTTC CASSWTGENYEQYF